Listed below are T cell receptor beta chains from one sample, sequenced in a study of vaccination effects on CD4 cells after COVID-19. Their specific antigens are unknown. Clones were sequenced by immunoSEQ multiplex PCR, and TCRdb holds only the in-frame ones, with some missing. The table shows some 22,000 clones, with roughly four fifths occurring only once. Sample: CD4+ T cells from PBMCs cultured with SARS-CoV-2 spike peptides, taken before COVID-19 vaccination. Source of these receptors: a human donor who received a COVID-19 vaccine. CDR3s include the opening cysteine and the closing phenylalanine or tryptophan. A D gene is named only where the DNA matches it firmly. Rows may omit the clone size; those that give it use once, few, many or a size class.

>-|TRBD2|14|TRBV3-1/TRBV3-2|TRBJ2-3
TGTGCCAGCAATCAACTAGCGGGAAAGAATACGCAGTATTTT
CASNQLAGKNTQYF
>-|TRBD2|15|TRBV11-3|TRBJ2-5
TGTGCCAGCAGCTTTACGGGACTAGCGTCAGAGACCCAGTACTTC
CASSFTGLASETQYF
>-|-|15|TRBV5-1|TRBJ2-3
TGCGCCAGCAGCTTGACGGGGATGCGGGTAGATACGCAGTATTTT
CASSLTGMRVDTQYF
>-|TRBD2|15|TRBV6-1|TRBJ2-1
TGTGCCAGCAGTGAAACTAGCGGGAGCTACAATGAGCAGTTCTTC
CASSETSGSYNEQFF
>few|TRBD2|15|TRBV10-3|TRBJ2-3
TGTGCCATCAGCGCGGGGGGCCAAGCTTTGGATACGCAGTATTTT
CAISAGGQALDTQYF
>-|TRBD2|14|TRBV15|TRBJ2-7
TGTGCCACCAGCAGAATGGGACTAGCGATCGAGCAGTACTTC
CATSRMGLAIEQYF
>-|-|11|TRBV24-1|TRBJ2-7
TGTGCCACCAGTGATCCCGCTCAGCAGTACTTC
CATSDPAQQYF
>-|-|14|TRBV5-6|TRBJ2-7
TGTGCCAGCAGCTCGGACAGACTACCCTACGAGCAGTACTTC
CASSSDRLPYEQYF
>-|TRBD1|13|TRBV6-5|TRBJ2-7
TGTGCCAGCAGGCCCACAGGGGCCTACGAGCAGTACTTC
CASRPTGAYEQYF
>-|TRBD1|12|TRBV2|TRBJ2-1
TGTGCCAGCAGCGACAGGGTCAATGAGCAGTTCTTC
CASSDRVNEQFF
>-|TRBD2|16|TRBV5-5|TRBJ2-1
TGTGCCAGCAGGGGATCCGGGACTAGAGGAACGAATGAGCAGTTCTTC
CASRGSGTRGTNEQFF
>-|TRBD1|15|TRBV6-5|TRBJ1-5
TGTGCCAGCAGGGCTGGGACAGGGAGCAATCAGCCCCAGCATTTT
CASRAGTGSNQPQHF
>few|TRBD1|16|TRBV18|TRBJ1-5
TGTGCCAGCTCACCTATTCCCGGGACAGAGGGACAGCCCCAGCATTTT
CASSPIPGTEGQPQHF
>few|-|15|TRBV6-5|TRBJ2-2
TGTGCCAGCAGTTACTTTGGGGGCGGCACCGGGGAGCTGTTTTTT
CASSYFGGGTGELFF
>-|-|16|TRBV3-1/TRBV3-2|TRBJ1-6
TGTGCCAGCAGCCAAGAAGGTGAGGGGCCAGGATCACCCCTCCACTTT
CASSQEGEGPGSPLHF
>-|TRBD2|17|TRBV27|TRBJ2-1
TGTGCCAGCAGTTTTGTGTATGGCGGGAGTGAGGGTAATGAGCAGTTCTTC
CASSFVYGGSEGNEQFF
>medium-sized|TRBD1|18|TRBV5-1|TRBJ1-2
TGCGCCAGCAGCGAACCCGGGACAGCCGTCCGAAGTAACTATGGCTACACCTTC
CASSEPGTAVRSNYGYTF
>medium-sized|-|13|TRBV10-2|TRBJ2-7
TGCGCCAGCAGTTGGCAGGAAAACTACGAGCAGTACTTC
CASSWQENYEQYF
>once|-|15|TRBV6-5|TRBJ2-5
TGTGCCAGCAGTTATGGTTCACAGGGCCAAGAGACCCAGTACTTC
CASSYGSQGQETQYF
>-|TRBD1|12|TRBV29-1|TRBJ1-2
TGCAGCGTACGGGACAGGGTTGGTGGCTACACCTTC
CSVRDRVGGYTF
>-|-|14|TRBV28|TRBJ2-3
TGTGCCAGCAGTTCCGGGGGTCGCGCAGATACGCAGTATTTT
CASSSGGRADTQYF
>-|TRBD2|14|TRBV19|TRBJ2-7
TGTGCCAGTAGCGGACTAGCGGGAGGGGGCGAGCAGTACTTC
CASSGLAGGGEQYF
>-|-|13|TRBV29-1|TRBJ2-2
TGCAGCGTCTCCGAGGGGGGCACCGGGGAGCTGTTTTTT
CSVSEGGTGELFF
>-|TRBD1|13|TRBV19|TRBJ1-6
TGTGCCAGCCGGGAGGACAGGGTGTCACCCCTCCACTTT
CASREDRVSPLHF
>-|TRBD1|16|TRBV5-1|TRBJ2-3
TGCGCCAGCAGCTTGGGGGTGGGACAGACCACAGATACGCAGTATTTT
CASSLGVGQTTDTQYF
>-|-|14|TRBV5-1|TRBJ1-3
TGCGCCAGCAGCCCACAGGCCGAAAGAAACACCATATATTTT
CASSPQAERNTIYF
>few|TRBD1|16|TRBV27|TRBJ2-7
TGTGCCAGCAGTTTACTAAACAGGGGCCCCACCTACGAGCAGTACTTC
CASSLLNRGPTYEQYF
>-|-|16|TRBV6-2/TRBV6-3|TRBJ2-3
TGTGCCAGCAGCTTGGGCTCAGGGGCCTCCCCTGATACGCAGTATTTT
CASSLGSGASPDTQYF
>-|TRBD2|15|TRBV4-1|TRBJ2-2
TGCGCCAGCAGCCAAGCGGGAGGTTGGACCGGGGAGCTGTTTTTT
CASSQAGGWTGELFF
>-|-|14|TRBV11-2|TRBJ2-7
TGTGCCAGCAGCTTAGATTTTGGGTTCTACGAGCAGTACTTC
CASSLDFGFYEQYF
>once|TRBD1|14|TRBV10-3|TRBJ1-2
TGTGCCATCAGTGTCGACAGGGGGAACGATGGCTACACCTTC
CAISVDRGNDGYTF
>-|-|18|TRBV7-2|TRBJ1-6
TGTGCCAGCAGCTTAGTGCTTTCTGTAGGGACACTCAATTCACCCCTCCACTTT
CASSLVLSVGTLNSPLHF
>-|-|16|TRBV3-1/TRBV3-2|TRBJ2-6
TGTGCCAGCTCATTAACCGGGGGCTCTGGGGCCAACGTCCTGACTTTC
CASSLTGGSGANVLTF
>-|-|14|TRBV2|TRBJ1-2
TGTGCCAGCTCCCGGGGGGGAACGGACTATGGCTACACCTTC
CASSRGGTDYGYTF
>-|-|14|TRBV19|TRBJ2-7
TGTGCCAGTAGTACAAGGACGGACTCCTACGAGCAGTACTTC
CASSTRTDSYEQYF
>-|-|14|TRBV4-1|TRBJ1-2
TGCGCCAGCAGCCCCGATTTCGGTGGGTATGGCTACACCTTC
CASSPDFGGYGYTF
>-|TRBD1|15|TRBV7-9|TRBJ2-7
TGTGCCAGCAGCGGCGGGGGGACAGGGGCCTACGAGCAGTACTTC
CASSGGGTGAYEQYF
>-|TRBD2|16|TRBV5-5|TRBJ2-1
TGTGCCAGCATCCTATCTGGACTAGCGGGAGTCGATGAGCAGTTCTTC
CASILSGLAGVDEQFF
>-|TRBD2|15|TRBV6-1|TRBJ2-7
TGTGCCAGCAGTGAAATAGCGGGAGTTCCTAACGAGCAGTACTTC
CASSEIAGVPNEQYF
>-|-|15|TRBV3-1/TRBV3-2|TRBJ1-1
TGTGCCAGCAGCCAAGAGGGCGTCGGGAACACTGAAGCTTTCTTT
CASSQEGVGNTEAFF
>-|-|17|TRBV12-5|TRBJ1-6
TGTGCTAGTGGATTTGACAGGCAGAGCTCCTATAATTCACCCCTCCACTTT
CASGFDRQSSYNSPLHF
>-|-|14|TRBV5-1|TRBJ1-1
TGCGCCAGCAGCACAGGAGCCTTGAACACTGAAGCTTTCTTT
CASSTGALNTEAFF
>-|-|16|TRBV5-1|TRBJ1-2
TGCGCCAGCAGCTTGGCCCCGATAGGGGGGGGTTTTGGCTACACCTTC
CASSLAPIGGGFGYTF
>-|-|13|TRBV19|TRBJ1-2
TGTGCCAGTCAAACGGGACAAAGCTATGGCTACACCTTC
CASQTGQSYGYTF
>once|TRBD2|19|TRBV9|TRBJ2-2
TGTGCCAGCAGCGTCGATGCTAGCGGGAGGGCAACGAACACCGGGGAGCTGTTTTTT
CASSVDASGRATNTGELFF
>few|-|15|TRBV7-9|TRBJ2-7
TGTGCCAGCAGCTTAGTCCCTAAGGCCTCCTACGAGCAGTACTTC
CASSLVPKASYEQYF
>-|TRBD2|16|TRBV6-5|TRBJ2-4
TGTGCCAGCAGTTACCTAGCGGGAGAGACCAAAAACATTCAGTACTTC
CASSYLAGETKNIQYF
>-|TRBD1|14|TRBV13|TRBJ1-6
TGTGCCAGCAAAAACAGGGGTTCCAATTCACCCCTCCACTTT
CASKNRGSNSPLHF
>-|-|13|TRBV29-1|TRBJ2-5
TGCAGCGCCCACTCGGGCAGCCAAGAGACCCAGTACTTC
CSAHSGSQETQYF
>-|TRBD2|15|TRBV10-3|TRBJ2-3
TGTGCCATCAGTAGACTAGCGGGGGACACAGATACGCAGTATTTT
CAISRLAGDTDTQYF
>-|-|14|TRBV27|TRBJ1-2
TGTGCCAGCAGTTCTTCCGACAGGCCCTGGGGCTACACCTTC
CASSSSDRPWGYTF
>once|-|13|TRBV6-5|TRBJ1-1
TGTGCCAGCAGAGGCAGGGCCGACACTGAAGCTTTCTTT
CASRGRADTEAFF
>-|-|15|TRBV5-6|TRBJ1-2
TGTGCCAGCAGCGGGGGACACAAGAACCCCTATGGCTACACCTTC
CASSGGHKNPYGYTF
>few|-|15|TRBV5-4|TRBJ1-6
TGTGCCAGCAGCTTTAGAACAGGTGGTAATTCACCCCTCCACTTT
CASSFRTGGNSPLHF
>once|TRBD2|16|TRBV7-9|TRBJ2-3
TGTGCCAGCAGCATCACGGGGGGAACCTCCACAGATACGCAGTATTTT
CASSITGGTSTDTQYF